The source of this T cell receptor (beta chain) is a study of CD4 T cells in relation to SARS-CoV-2 and coronaviruses. Before the COVID-19 pandemic, during about 2010-2018, CD4+ T cells were taken from unexposed donors. The cells were cultured for about 10 days before CD4+ T cells were isolated. Worth noting for this clone: What it binds is unknown.

V dropped 0 bases and J dropped 0 bases, with 20 bases sitting between them. The V gene's germline CDR1 is SGHDN and CDR2 FVKESK. The length of the CDR3 is 19 residues. The table came from immunoSEQ multiplex PCR; TCRdb's copy has only in-frame clones and leaves some out. Here the sample spans approximately 16,000 clones, approximately 73% being singletons. This TCR came from a human donor in good health. Sequenced sample: CD4+ T cells from PBMCs, cultured in vitro. V usage is TRBV14 and J usage is TRBJ1-1; weak D call: TRBD1 (6 bases). CDR3 nucleotides: TGTGCCAGCAGCCAAGATCGTCGTGGGACAATCAGGGTGAACACTGAAGCTTTCTTT. It is translated as CASSQDRRGTIRVNTEAFF.